This is a list of T cell receptor beta chains from one sample in a study of blood T cell repertoires in COVID-19. The protocol was immunoSEQ multiplex PCR, while the TCRdb copy is restricted to in-frame clones and leaves out a portion. The table lists around 190,000 clones, about 85% of them singletons. Specimen: peripheral blood. The receptors were gathered from a woman aged 60 to 75 with acute or convalescent COVID-19. The CDR3 runs from the conserved cysteine through the conserved F or W. The D gene is left open where the match is weak. Only part of the rows carry a size: once, few, many, or a class if the clone is expanded.

V gene: TRBV6-1
D gene: .
J gene: TRBJ2-1
clone size: once
CDR3 DNA: TGTGCCAGCAGTGAACGGGAAGCGGGCTACTACAATGAGCAGTTCTTC
CDR3 protein: CASSEREAGYYNEQFF

V gene: TRBV19
D gene: .
J gene: TRBJ2-1
clone size: .
CDR3 DNA: TGTGCCAGTAGTCCTCTAGCAGAGTCCTACAATGAGCAGTTCTTC
CDR3 protein: CASSPLAESYNEQFF

V gene: TRBV28
D gene: TRBD2
J gene: TRBJ2-3
clone size: .
CDR3 DNA: TGTGCCAGCTGGAGGAGCGGGAGCCCGGCAGATACGCAGTATTTT
CDR3 protein: CASWRSGSPADTQYF

V gene: TRBV19
D gene: TRBD2
J gene: TRBJ2-5
clone size: .
CDR3 DNA: TGTGCCAGTGCCGGGACTAGCCAAGAGACCCAGTACTTC
CDR3 protein: CASAGTSQETQYF

V gene: TRBV6-1
D gene: TRBD1
J gene: TRBJ1-6
clone size: once
CDR3 DNA: TGTGCCAGCAGTGAGGGGACAGTACTAAATTCACCCCTCCACTTT
CDR3 protein: CASSEGTVLNSPLHF

V gene: TRBV7-6
D gene: .
J gene: TRBJ2-1
clone size: .
CDR3 DNA: TGTGCCAGCAGCTTAATGGCGGGTCTCAACAATGAGCAGTTCTTC
CDR3 protein: CASSLMAGLNNEQFF

V gene: TRBV6-1
D gene: TRBD1
J gene: TRBJ2-7
clone size: .
CDR3 DNA: TGTGCCAGCAGTGAAGAAGGGACAGGGATCTACGAGCAGTACTTC
CDR3 protein: CASSEEGTGIYEQYF

V gene: TRBV19
D gene: TRBD2
J gene: TRBJ2-1
clone size: .
CDR3 DNA: TGTGCCAGTAGTATCCTGGGGGGAGGGCCGTATTACAATGAGCAGTTCTTC
CDR3 protein: CASSILGGGPYYNEQFF

V gene: TRBV2
D gene: .
J gene: TRBJ2-7
clone size: .
CDR3 DNA: TGTGCCAGCAGTGTCACAGCTCACGAGCAGTACTTC
CDR3 protein: CASSVTAHEQYF

V gene: TRBV2
D gene: TRBD1
J gene: TRBJ2-2
clone size: few
CDR3 DNA: TGTGCCAGCAGTGAAGGGGCAGGGGGATTTGGGGAGCTGTTTTTT
CDR3 protein: CASSEGAGGFGELFF

V gene: TRBV7-8
D gene: .
J gene: TRBJ2-5
clone size: .
CDR3 DNA: TGTGCCAGCAGTTTCAGTGCAGGGCAAGAGACCCAGTACTTC
CDR3 protein: CASSFSAGQETQYF

V gene: TRBV19
D gene: .
J gene: TRBJ2-3
clone size: .
CDR3 DNA: TGTGCCAGTAGTATAGCGTGGACGGGAGTCACAGATACGCAGTATTTT
CDR3 protein: CASSIAWTGVTDTQYF

V gene: TRBV5-1
D gene: .
J gene: TRBJ2-5
clone size: .
CDR3 DNA: TGCGCCAGCAGCTTCGACAGGGAGACCCAGTACTTC
CDR3 protein: CASSFDRETQYF

V gene: TRBV3-1/TRBV3-2
D gene: .
J gene: TRBJ2-3
clone size: .
CDR3 DNA: TGTGCCAGCAGCCAAGGAACGGGCACAGATACGCAGTATTTT
CDR3 protein: CASSQGTGTDTQYF

V gene: TRBV27
D gene: TRBD1
J gene: TRBJ1-1
clone size: .
CDR3 DNA: TGTGCCAGCAGTTTCCGGGACAGGGCCGCTGAAGCTTTCTTT
CDR3 protein: CASSFRDRAAEAFF

V gene: TRBV7-8
D gene: TRBD1
J gene: TRBJ1-1
clone size: .
CDR3 DNA: TGTGCCAGCAGCTTGGCAGGGGGCATGAACACTGAAGCTTTCTTT
CDR3 protein: CASSLAGGMNTEAFF

V gene: TRBV7-9
D gene: .
J gene: TRBJ2-2
clone size: .
CDR3 DNA: TGTGCCAGCAGCCTAACCCCAGGGAACGGGGAGCTGTTTTTT
CDR3 protein: CASSLTPGNGELFF

V gene: TRBV9
D gene: .
J gene: TRBJ1-1
clone size: .
CDR3 DNA: TGTGCCAGCAGCGAGGCCCCGACAGTGAACACTGAAGCTTTCTTT
CDR3 protein: CASSEAPTVNTEAFF

V gene: TRBV28
D gene: .
J gene: TRBJ1-4
clone size: .
CDR3 DNA: TGTGCCAGCAACCCCGGGGGAGGGCTTGGAAGGGAAAAACTGTTTTTT
CDR3 protein: CASNPGGGLGREKLFF

V gene: TRBV7-8
D gene: .
J gene: TRBJ1-6
clone size: .
CDR3 DNA: TGTGCCAGCAGCTTAGTAGGTGACAGGAGAAATTCACCCCTCCACTTT
CDR3 protein: CASSLVGDRRNSPLHF

V gene: TRBV7-9
D gene: .
J gene: TRBJ2-5
clone size: .
CDR3 DNA: TGTGCCAGCAGCGCCCAGGGTAGTAAAGAGACCCAGTACTTC
CDR3 protein: CASSAQGSKETQYF

V gene: TRBV5-4
D gene: TRBD1
J gene: TRBJ2-2
clone size: .
CDR3 DNA: TGTGCCAGCAGCGAGACAGGGGGCGGATCCGGGGAGCTGTTTTTT
CDR3 protein: CASSETGGGSGELFF

V gene: TRBV14
D gene: TRBD2
J gene: TRBJ2-2
clone size: .
CDR3 DNA: TGTGCCACCAGACTAGCGGGGAACACCGGGGAGCTGTTTTTT
CDR3 protein: CATRLAGNTGELFF

V gene: TRBV10-2
D gene: .
J gene: TRBJ2-1
clone size: .
CDR3 DNA: TGCGCCAGCAGTGCCGTCCATGAGCAGTTCTTC
CDR3 protein: CASSAVHEQFF

V gene: TRBV5-1
D gene: .
J gene: TRBJ2-3
clone size: .
CDR3 DNA: TGCGCCAGCAGCTTGGGTCAACCAGGGGCAGATACGCAGTATTTT
CDR3 protein: CASSLGQPGADTQYF

V gene: TRBV2
D gene: .
J gene: TRBJ2-1
clone size: .
CDR3 DNA: TGTGCCAGCAGTGTTTTACGGGGCTCCTACAATGAGCAGTTCTTC
CDR3 protein: CASSVLRGSYNEQFF

V gene: TRBV29-1
D gene: .
J gene: TRBJ1-2
clone size: .
CDR3 DNA: TGCAGCGTTGAAATTGCTGGGGGCCAGGGCTACACCTTC
CDR3 protein: CSVEIAGGQGYTF

V gene: TRBV12-5
D gene: .
J gene: TRBJ2-2
clone size: .
CDR3 DNA: TGTGCTAGTGGTCGGCCGGATCTAGCGCTACCGAACACCGGGGAGCTGTTTTTT
CDR3 protein: CASGRPDLALPNTGELFF

V gene: TRBV9
D gene: TRBD1
J gene: TRBJ1-2
clone size: few
CDR3 DNA: TGTGCCAGCAGCGTTGGACAGGGCCCGTATGGCTACACCTTC
CDR3 protein: CASSVGQGPYGYTF

V gene: TRBV9
D gene: .
J gene: TRBJ2-2
clone size: .
CDR3 DNA: TGTGCCAGCAGCCCGCCGGGTCCGAACACCGGGGAGCTGTTTTTT
CDR3 protein: CASSPPGPNTGELFF

V gene: TRBV15
D gene: TRBD2
J gene: TRBJ2-1
clone size: .
CDR3 DNA: TGTGCCACCAGCATGACTAGCGGGAGGGACCCGGAAGAGCAGTTCTTC
CDR3 protein: CATSMTSGRDPEEQFF

V gene: TRBV24-1
D gene: .
J gene: TRBJ1-2
clone size: .
CDR3 DNA: TGTGCCACCAGTGATAACAGGCGCGGCTATGGCTACACCTTC
CDR3 protein: CATSDNRRGYGYTF

V gene: TRBV9
D gene: TRBD1
J gene: TRBJ1-6
clone size: .
CDR3 DNA: TGTGCCAGCAGCGTAGGCGGGACAGGGGGAGGTTCACCCCTCCACTTT
CDR3 protein: CASSVGGTGGGSPLHF

V gene: TRBV27
D gene: .
J gene: TRBJ2-1
clone size: .
CDR3 DNA: TGTGCCAGCAGTCCGATTGACAGGTACAATGAGCAGTTCTTC
CDR3 protein: CASSPIDRYNEQFF

V gene: TRBV27
D gene: .
J gene: TRBJ1-5
clone size: .
CDR3 DNA: TGTGCCAGCAGTTTATCAGGGGCGCCGGATCAGCCCCAGCATTTT
CDR3 protein: CASSLSGAPDQPQHF

V gene: TRBV7-9
D gene: .
J gene: TRBJ1-2
clone size: .
CDR3 DNA: TGTGCCAGCAGCTTTAACAGGGAAGGCTACACCTTC
CDR3 protein: CASSFNREGYTF

V gene: TRBV6-1
D gene: .
J gene: TRBJ2-7
clone size: .
CDR3 DNA: TGTGCCAGCAGTGAAGCCTACGGCCACACGGGGCAGTACTTC
CDR3 protein: CASSEAYGHTGQYF

V gene: TRBV19
D gene: .
J gene: TRBJ1-2
clone size: .
CDR3 DNA: TGTGCCAGTAGTAGAGGTGTGCCCGCTGGCGGCTACACCTTC
CDR3 protein: CASSRGVPAGGYTF

V gene: TRBV7-3
D gene: TRBD2
J gene: TRBJ2-1
clone size: .
CDR3 DNA: TGTGCCAGCAGCTTATCCGGGACTACTCACAATGAGCAGTTCTTC
CDR3 protein: CASSLSGTTHNEQFF

V gene: TRBV2
D gene: .
J gene: TRBJ1-5
clone size: .
CDR3 DNA: TGTGCCAGCAGTGAAAAACGACAAAGCAATCAGCCCCAGCATTTT
CDR3 protein: CASSEKRQSNQPQHF

V gene: TRBV18
D gene: TRBD1
J gene: TRBJ1-2
clone size: .
CDR3 DNA: TGTGCCAGCTCACCGAGTGGACAGGGCATAGGTGGCTACACCTTC
CDR3 protein: CASSPSGQGIGGYTF

V gene: TRBV3-1/TRBV3-2
D gene: .
J gene: TRBJ2-7
clone size: .
CDR3 DNA: TGTGCCAGCAGCCATTCGGGCGAGCAGTACTTC
CDR3 protein: CASSHSGEQYF

V gene: TRBV7-9
D gene: .
J gene: TRBJ2-3
clone size: .
CDR3 DNA: TGTGCCAGCAGCTTAGGGGTTAGCGGAACAGATACGCAGTATTTT
CDR3 protein: CASSLGVSGTDTQYF

V gene: TRBV19
D gene: .
J gene: TRBJ2-1
clone size: .
CDR3 DNA: TGTGCCAGTAGTACGACGACAGACAATGAGCAGTTCTTC
CDR3 protein: CASSTTTDNEQFF

V gene: TRBV14
D gene: TRBD1
J gene: TRBJ1-6
clone size: .
CDR3 DNA: TGTGCCAGCAGCCAGAACCCGGGACAGGGATCACCCCTCCACTTT
CDR3 protein: CASSQNPGQGSPLHF

V gene: TRBV28
D gene: .
J gene: TRBJ2-1
clone size: .
CDR3 DNA: TGTGCCAGCAGTTTTACTGGGAGAGGGTCCTACAATGAGCAGTTCTTC
CDR3 protein: CASSFTGRGSYNEQFF

V gene: TRBV6-6
D gene: TRBD1
J gene: TRBJ2-7
clone size: .
CDR3 DNA: TGTGCCAGCAGTTACGTGGGACAGTACGAGCAGTACTTC
CDR3 protein: CASSYVGQYEQYF

V gene: TRBV2
D gene: .
J gene: TRBJ1-2
clone size: .
CDR3 DNA: TGTGCCAGCAGTGAACAGTCCTTGAACTATGGCTACACCTTC
CDR3 protein: CASSEQSLNYGYTF

V gene: TRBV6-2/TRBV6-3
D gene: TRBD1
J gene: TRBJ1-1
clone size: .
CDR3 DNA: TGTGCCAGCAGTTACCCGACAGGGCCGGGGGACACTGAAGCTTTCTTT
CDR3 protein: CASSYPTGPGDTEAFF

V gene: TRBV28
D gene: TRBD2
J gene: TRBJ2-3
clone size: .
CDR3 DNA: TGTGCCAGCAGTTACACGACCGGGACTAGCGTGCCAGATACGCAGTATTTT
CDR3 protein: CASSYTTGTSVPDTQYF

V gene: TRBV2
D gene: .
J gene: TRBJ2-4
clone size: .
CDR3 DNA: TGTGCCAGCAGTAAACAGGGTGATAAGAACATTCAGTACTTC
CDR3 protein: CASSKQGDKNIQYF

V gene: TRBV9
D gene: .
J gene: TRBJ1-3
clone size: .
CDR3 DNA: TGTGCCAGCAGCGTAGGAGGGGGTGAGGGAAACACCATATATTTT
CDR3 protein: CASSVGGGEGNTIYF

V gene: TRBV19
D gene: .
J gene: TRBJ1-1
clone size: .
CDR3 DNA: TGTGCCAGTAGTATCCTGATGGGGGGTCTAAACACTGAAGCTTTCTTT
CDR3 protein: CASSILMGGLNTEAFF

V gene: TRBV6-5
D gene: TRBD2
J gene: TRBJ2-1
clone size: .
CDR3 DNA: TGTGCCAGCGGACTAGCGGGAGGGGTCGGGCAGTTCTTC
CDR3 protein: CASGLAGGVGQFF

V gene: TRBV10-1
D gene: .
J gene: TRBJ2-1
clone size: .
CDR3 DNA: TGCGCCAGCAGTGAAGTGAGTAATGTCGGCGGGGAGCAGTTCTTC
CDR3 protein: CASSEVSNVGGEQFF

V gene: TRBV28
D gene: TRBD2
J gene: TRBJ2-1
clone size: .
CDR3 DNA: TGTGCCAGCACCTTCTCTAGCGGGAGAAATGAGCAGTTCTTC
CDR3 protein: CASTFSSGRNEQFF